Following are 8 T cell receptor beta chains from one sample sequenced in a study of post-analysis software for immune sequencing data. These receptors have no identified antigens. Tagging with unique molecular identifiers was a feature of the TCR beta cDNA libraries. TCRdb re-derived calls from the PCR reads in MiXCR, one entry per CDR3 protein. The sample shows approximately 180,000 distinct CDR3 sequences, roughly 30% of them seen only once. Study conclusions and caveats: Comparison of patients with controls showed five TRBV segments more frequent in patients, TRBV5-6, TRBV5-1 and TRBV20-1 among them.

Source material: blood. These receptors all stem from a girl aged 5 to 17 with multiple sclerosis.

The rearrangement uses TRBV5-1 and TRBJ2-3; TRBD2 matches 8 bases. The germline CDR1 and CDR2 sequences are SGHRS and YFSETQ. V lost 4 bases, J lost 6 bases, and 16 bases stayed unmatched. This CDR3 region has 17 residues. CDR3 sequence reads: CASSPRTVLAGFDTQYF. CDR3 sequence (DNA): TGCGCCAGCAGCCCGCGGACAGTGCTAGCGGGTTTTGATACGCAGTATTTT.

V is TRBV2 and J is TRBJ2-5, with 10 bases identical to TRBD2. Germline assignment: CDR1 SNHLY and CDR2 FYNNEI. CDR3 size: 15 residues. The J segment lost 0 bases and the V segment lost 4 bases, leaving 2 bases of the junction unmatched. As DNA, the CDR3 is TGTGCCAGCAGTGGGACTAGCGGATACCAAGAGACCCAGTACTTC. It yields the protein CASSGTSGYQETQYF.

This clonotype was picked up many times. CDR3 region: CASSLVSLSLGIYEQYF. The CDR3, as DNA: TGTGCCAGCAGTTTAGTTAGTCTGTCACTAGGGATCTACGAGCAGTACTTC. V and J are TRBV28 and TRBJ2-7; possible D gene TRBD2, 5 bases. The CDR3 is 17 amino acids. V was trimmed by 2 bases and J by 3 bases, leaving 20 bases between them. Germline lookup yields CDR1 MDHEN and CDR2 SYDVKM.

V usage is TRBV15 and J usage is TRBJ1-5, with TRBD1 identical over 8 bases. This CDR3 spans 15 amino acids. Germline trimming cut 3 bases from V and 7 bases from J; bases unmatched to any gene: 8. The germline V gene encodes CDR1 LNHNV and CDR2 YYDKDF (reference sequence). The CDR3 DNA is TGTGCCACCAGCAGGGGTAGACAGGGGCGGCAGCCCCAGCATTTT. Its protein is CATSRGRQGRQPQHF.

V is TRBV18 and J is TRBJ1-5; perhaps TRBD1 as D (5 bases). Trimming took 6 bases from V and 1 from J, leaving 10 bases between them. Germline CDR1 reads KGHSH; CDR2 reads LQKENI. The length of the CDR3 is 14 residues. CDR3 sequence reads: CASSPDRSNQPQHF. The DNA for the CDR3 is TGTGCCAGCTCCCCCGACAGAAGCAATCAGCCCCAGCATTTT.

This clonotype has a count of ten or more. CDR3 protein: CSARDSRGATYEQYF. Here the CDR3 DNA reads TGCAGTGCTAGAGATTCTCGAGGGGCCACCTACGAGCAGTACTTC. The V call is TRBV20-1, the J call TRBJ2-7, with D perhaps TRBD1 or TRBD2 (5 bases each). The CDR3 loop spans 15 amino acids. The germline CDR1 and CDR2 sequences are DFQATT and SNEGSKA (reference sequence). Trimming stripped 0 bases from V and 2 bases from J, with 14 bases between.

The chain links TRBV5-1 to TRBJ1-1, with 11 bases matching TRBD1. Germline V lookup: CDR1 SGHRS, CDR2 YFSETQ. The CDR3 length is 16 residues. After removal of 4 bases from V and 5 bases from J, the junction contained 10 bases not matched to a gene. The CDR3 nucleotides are TGCGCCAGCAGCACGGGACAGGGGGTTCGGGGGACTGAAGCTTTCTTT. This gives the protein CASSTGQGVRGTEAFF.

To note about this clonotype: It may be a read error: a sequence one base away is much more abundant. CDR3 in DNA: TGTGCCACCAGTGATAAAGGGGCAGGGGCTACTTCGAACTACGAGCAGTACTTC. This gives the protein CATSDKGAGATSNYEQYF. The chain links TRBV24-1 to TRBJ2-7; possible D gene TRBD1, 6 bases. This CDR3 spans 18 amino acids. Deletions cut 3 bases from V and 3 bases from J, with 23 bases between. Germline CDR1 and CDR2: KGHDR and SFDVKD.